These 27 T cell receptor beta chains came from one sample sequenced in a study of blood T cell repertoires in COVID-19. Data came from immunoSEQ multiplex PCR; TCRdb stores just in-frame clones and leaves some out. The data show approximately 220,000 clones, 84% seen once. The sequenced material came from peripheral blood. These receptor sequences come from a woman aged 25 to 39 who had recovered from COVID-19.

The chain couples TRBV6-1 to TRBJ2-1, with D possibly TRBD2 on 5 matching bases. The germline V gene encodes CDR1 MNHNS and CDR2 SASEGT. The CDR3 loop spans 14 amino acids. Trimming pared 2 bases from V and 8 bases from J, leaving 13 bases between. The chain's CDR3 is CASSEMSIGDEQFF. In DNA, the CDR3 is TGTGCCAGCAGTGAAATGAGCATCGGGGATGAGCAGTTCTTC.

A single count supports this clone. The V and J genes are TRBV29-1 and TRBJ2-1, with 9 bases identical to TRBD2. J lost 0 bases, V lost 7 bases, and 4 bases had no gene match. Germline V lookup: CDR1 SQVTM, CDR2 ANQGSEA. The CDR3 extends over 14 amino acids. The CDR3 sequence is CSASGDTSYNEQFF. CDR3 DNA sequence: TGCAGCGCTAGCGGGGACACCTCCTACAATGAGCAGTTCTTC.

The chain links TRBV27 to TRBJ1-5; unclear D gene. Germline V lookup: CDR1 MNHEY, CDR2 SMNVEV (reference sequence). The CDR3 covers 16 residues. The ends were cut back, 6 bases at V and 4 bases at J, with 19 bases in the middle. The CDR3 loop is CASRTLGRPMNQPQHF. CDR3 coding DNA: TGTGCCAGCAGGACTTTAGGAAGGCCCATGAATCAGCCCCAGCATTTT.

The chain employs TRBV28 and TRBJ1-3; no firm D call. The CDR3 sequence is 15 residues long. CDR1 is MDHEN and CDR2 is SYDVKM in the germline V gene. The V end lost 3 bases, the J end lost 3 bases, and 12 bases lay between the germline ends. DNA of the CDR3: TGTGCCAGCAGTTTTAGTCGGCGAGGTGGAAACACCATATATTTT. Protein: CASSFSRRGGNTIYF.

The chain is built from TRBV6-2 or TRBV6-3 and TRBJ1-5; TRBD1 agrees at 7 bases. Germline V CDR1 and CDR2: MNHEY, SVGEGT. The CDR3 extends over 13 amino acids. Trimming took 4 bases from V and 7 from J; bases not matched to a gene: 4. The CDR3 protein is CASSFRGRQPQHF. In DNA form, the CDR3 reads TGTGCCAGCAGTTTCAGGGGGAGGCAGCCCCAGCATTTT.

Here the CDR3 reads CASSPRDYRLQFF. CDR3 sequence (DNA): TGTGCCAGCAGCCCCCGGGACTACAGGCTGCAGTTCTTC. The rearrangement links TRBV11-3 to TRBJ2-1, with 7 bases that match TRBD2. The CDR3 sequence is 13 residues long. Unmatched junction bases numbered 10, after V lost 5 bases and J lost 12 bases. CDR1 and CDR2 (germline): SGHNT, YENEEA.

Comment on this clone: Other DNA variants within this sample encode the same CDR3. The gene calls are TRBV5-1 and TRBJ2-7; TRBD1 aligns across 9 bases. The germline V gene has CDR1 SGHRS and CDR2 YFSETQ. V lost 2 bases, J lost 7 bases, and 7 bases stayed unmatched. This CDR3 spans 14 amino acids. CDR3 protein: CASSLGGQGREQYF. In DNA form, the CDR3 reads TGCGCCAGCAGCTTAGGGGGACAGGGCCGGGAGCAGTACTTC.

J is TRBJ1-1 and V is TRBV21-1. TRBV21-1 is shown as a pseudogene. The CDR3 covers 13 residues. CDR3 region: CADREGRNTEAFF. The CDR3 DNA sequence: TGTGCCGATAGGGAGGGGCGGAACACTGAAGCTTTCTTT.

The rearrangement joins TRBV5-6 to TRBJ1-2; D is unclear. The CDR3 is made up of 13 amino acids. Germline CDR1 SGHDT, CDR2 YYEEEE. V lost 6 bases to trimming and J lost 7 bases, with 16 bases between them. The CDR3 reads CASNTLEGRGYTF. CDR3 coding DNA: TGTGCCAGCAACACCCTGGAGGGTCGTGGCTACACCTTC.

This clone has only one observation. The chain couples TRBV5-4 to TRBJ2-5; D call uncertain. Trimming stripped 7 bases from V and 2 bases from J, with 18 bases between. The CDR3 has 15 residues. From germline, CDR1 is SGHNT and CDR2 YYREEE (reference sequence). The CDR3 region is CASSRSTGAQETQYF. Written as DNA, the CDR3 is TGTGCCAGCTCTCGGAGTACCGGAGCTCAAGAGACCCAGTACTTC.

The chain is built from TRBV9 and TRBJ2-1, with TRBD2 as a possible D gene (6 bases). V was pared by 5 bases and J by 8 bases, with 20 bases between. The CDR3 is 15 amino acids. Germline V gene data show CDR1 as SGDLS and CDR2 as YYNGEE. As DNA, the CDR3 is TGTGCCAGCAGTCTTAGCGCTCCCTCGGGAGATGAGCAGTTCTTC. It encodes CASSLSAPSGDEQFF.

V and J are TRBV7-3 and TRBJ2-1, with TRBD2 matching over 10 bases. The CDR3 covers 15 residues. V lost 5 bases, J lost 6 bases, and 7 bases stayed unmatched. Germline V lookup: CDR1 SGHTA, CDR2 FQGTGA. DNA for the CDR3: TGTGCCAGCAGCCCCGGGACTAGCGAGACCAATGAGCAGTTCTTC. It is translated as CASSPGTSETNEQFF.

The gene calls are TRBV29-1 and TRBJ2-5; TRBD1 matches 9 bases. The germline V gene encodes CDR1 SQVTM and CDR2 ANQGSEA. The CDR3 has 13 amino acids. The V segment lost 4 bases and the J segment 1 base; nucleotides outside the gene matches: 1. Written as DNA, the CDR3 is TGCAGCGTTGGGGACAGGGCCCAAGAGACCCAGTACTTC. This codes for CSVGDRAQETQYF.

V and J are TRBV9 and TRBJ2-4; the D gene is possibly TRBD1 (6 bases). Trimming took 7 bases from V and 1 from J, leaving 9 bases between them. CDR1 and CDR2 from the germline V gene are SGDLS and YYNGEE. The CDR3 is made up of 13 amino acids. CDR3 DNA: TGTGCCAGCTCGCAGGGGGCCAAAAACATTCAGTACTTC. It yields the protein CASSQGAKNIQYF.

The chain joins TRBV27 to TRBJ2-1; weak D call: TRBD1 (6 bases). The germline V gene has CDR1 MNHEY and CDR2 SMNVEV (reference sequence). The CDR3 is 13 residues long. V shed 6 bases and J shed 9 bases, with 15 bases lying between them. This chain's CDR3 is CASSSGVRGEQFF. CDR3 bases: TGTGCCAGCAGCTCAGGGGTAAGGGGTGAGCAGTTCTTC.

The V and J genes are TRBV27 and TRBJ1-2, with a tentative D call TRBD1 (6 bases). CDR3 length: 12 amino acids. Germline values: CDR1 MNHEY, CDR2 SMNVEV (reference sequence). The V end lost 8 bases, the J end lost 3 bases, and 10 bases lay between the germline ends. In DNA form, the CDR3 reads TGTGCCAGCCGGGACAATTACTATGGCTACACCTTC. It encodes CASRDNYYGYTF.

V usage is TRBV11-2 and J usage is TRBJ2-5; TRBD2 matches at 9 bases. V lost 4 bases, J lost 3 bases, and 3 bases stayed unmatched. Germline V gives CDR1 SGHAT, CDR2 FQNNGV. The CDR3 spans 14 residues. CDR3 coding DNA: TGTGCCAGCAGCTCCTTAGCGGGAGAAGAGACCCAGTACTTC. It encodes CASSSLAGEETQYF.

By sample fraction, this clone is medium-sized (0.01 to 0.1%). V usage is TRBV3-1 (or the pseudogene TRBV3-2) and J usage is TRBJ1-1, with D unclear. The V end was cut by 0 bases, the J end by 10 bases, with 9 bases between. The CDR3 covers 12 residues. Germline assignment: CDR1 LGHDT and CDR2 YNNKEL (reference sequence). The chain's CDR3 is CASSQEGSGAFF. The CDR3 DNA sequence: TGTGCCAGCAGCCAAGAGGGGAGCGGAGCTTTCTTT.

This chain links TRBV24-1 with TRBJ2-1; 11 bases line up with TRBD2. V lost 4 bases, J lost 5 bases, and 6 bases stayed unmatched. The CDR3 has 16 amino acids. Germline CDR1 and CDR2: KGHDR and SFDVKD. The CDR3 spells CATSDSLAGVNNEQFF. The CDR3 DNA sequence: TGTGCCACCAGTGACTCACTAGCGGGAGTTAACAATGAGCAGTTCTTC.

This clone was detected once. This chain joins TRBV5-6 and TRBJ2-5, with a tentative D call TRBD1 (5 bases). Trimming removed 4 bases from V and 5 bases from J, with 21 bases in between. The CDR3 totals 16 residues. Per germline, CDR1 SGHDT and CDR2 YYEEEE. CDR3 nucleotides: TGTGCCAGCAGCCTTGGGGCAGTGCTTAGCTGGGAGACCCAGTACTTC. Translated: CASSLGAVLSWETQYF.

This chain connects TRBV4-1 to TRBJ2-1; D not certain. The germline V and J ends were trimmed by 3 bases and 4 bases, with 19 bases remaining between them. CDR3 length: 17 amino acids. CDR1 and CDR2 (germline): MGHRA, YSYEKL. The CDR3 sequence: CASSHSMGISSYNEQFF. The CDR3 DNA sequence: TGCGCCAGCAGCCACTCGATGGGTATTAGCTCTTACAATGAGCAGTTCTTC.

V is TRBV11-3 and J is TRBJ2-2; D call uncertain. The CDR3 runs 12 residues. From germline, CDR1 is SGHNT and CDR2 YENEEA. V dropped 5 bases and J dropped 6 bases, with 7 bases sitting between them. CDR3 region: CASSPSAGELFF. CDR3 sequence (DNA): TGTGCCAGCAGCCCTTCCGCCGGGGAGCTGTTTTTT.

This clone was seen only a few times. This chain uses TRBV27 with TRBJ1-3; D may be TRBD1 (5 bases). V lost 6 bases and J 10 bases, leaving 16 bases between the germline ends. The CDR3 spans 13 residues. Per germline, CDR1 MNHEY and CDR2 SMNVEV (reference sequence). CDR3 sequence (DNA): TGTGCCAGCAGGGGGATAGGGGAATCGACCATATATTTT. Translation gives CASRGIGESTIYF.

The V call is TRBV7-9, the J call TRBJ2-1, with D tentatively TRBD1 (6 bases). With 4 bases removed from V and 3 bases from J, the gap between germline ends came to 16 bases. CDR1 and CDR2 (germline): SEHNR, FQNEAQ (reference sequence). There are 16 residues in the CDR3. The CDR3 region is CASSSTNLDSYNEQFF. CDR3 DNA sequence: TGTGCCAGCAGCTCCACCAATCTGGACAGCTACAATGAGCAGTTCTTC.

This chain uses TRBV27 with TRBJ2-1, with 7 positions matching TRBD2. CDR1 and CDR2 from the germline V gene are MNHEY and SMNVEV (reference sequence). This CDR3 is built from 12 residues. The ends lost 9 bases at V and 7 bases at J; junction bases unmatched: 6. CDR3 nucleotides: TGTGCCAGTCGGACTAGTTCGAATGAGCAGTTCTTC. As protein: CASRTSSNEQFF.

This clone is a singleton in its sample. The V gene is TRBV29-1, the J gene TRBJ1-1, with D possibly matching TRBD1 (5 bases). The CDR3 is 13 residues long. The V and J ends lost 2 bases and 5 bases respectively, with 12 bases between them. The V gene's germline CDR1 is SQVTM and CDR2 ANQGSEA. As DNA, the CDR3 is TGCAGCGTTGAAATAGGGGTTAGGACTGAAGCTTTCTTT. It is translated as CSVEIGVRTEAFF.

This clone showed up just a few times. This chain joins TRBV7-9 and TRBJ2-7; D uncertain. CDR1 and CDR2 from the germline V gene are SEHNR and FQNEAQ (reference sequence). The germline V and J ends were trimmed by 5 bases and 0 bases, with 8 bases remaining between them. This CDR3 has 13 amino acids. CDR3 loop: CASSPPGSYEQYF. The CDR3 DNA reads as TGTGCCAGCAGCCCACCCGGCTCCTACGAGCAGTACTTC.